This T cell receptor beta chain was profiled in a study of blood T cells in healthy people across ages. Study-level points and caveats: Older individuals had lower TCR beta diversity per million T cells (the decline was roughly linear). Since the PBMCs were unsorted, naive and antigen-experienced cells could not be conclusively compared.

Isolation yielded PBMCs, at least 6 million per sample, in every case. PCR was performed a second time for about 6 to 12 cycles using a sample-barcoded 5' primer and a J-beta primer mix. Each TCR beta cDNA got a 12-nucleotide random molecular identifier. TCRdb called the 5' RACE reads again in MiXCR, with one record for every CDR3 protein. The sample holds hundreds of thousands of distinct CDR3 sequences; roughly 56% are singletons and the top ten take roughly 25%. To note about this clonotype: Its antigen is as yet unknown.

The CDR3 sequence is 18 residues long. V was clipped by 3 bases and J by 1 base; unmatched bases: 4. Germline V gene data show CDR1 as MNHEY and CDR2 as SMNVEV (reference sequence). V usage is TRBV27 and J usage is TRBJ2-2, with TRBD2 matching 14 bases. The source material was blood. The sequence derives from a man between 35 and 55 years old in good health. CDR3 region: CASSFLGTSGGNTGELFF. CDR3 sequence (DNA): TGTGCCAGCAGTTTCCTCGGGACTAGCGGGGGGAACACCGGGGAGCTGTTTTTT.